This TCR beta chain was captured by sequencing in a study of cytomegalovirus exposure and HLA in healthy donors. CDR1 and CDR2 (germline): SGHAT, FQNNGV. Trimming removed 5 bases from V and 5 bases from J, with 18 bases in between. The CDR3 consists of 15 residues. With 60 Vbeta and 13 Jbeta primers, the PCR was carried out. Profiled with immunoSEQ multiplex PCR; TCRdb holds only in-frame clones, not every one. The sample lists nearly 70,000 clones, roughly 71% occurring once. The sequence was collected from a woman in her sixties in good health and CMV-seropositive. Specimen: PBMCs. The rearrangement links TRBV11-2 to TRBJ2-5; tentatively, D is TRBD2 (7 bases). The CDR3 loop reads CASSPRGGGWETQYF. CDR3 in DNA: TGTGCCAGCAGCCCCCGAGGGGGGGGCTGGGAGACCCAGTACTTC.